Shown below are 9 T cell receptor beta chains from a single sample sequenced in a study of PD-1 blockade in classical Hodgkin lymphoma. Clones were read by immunoSEQ multiplex PCR, and TCRdb kept only the in-frame ones, dropping some. The sample shows tens of thousands of clones, 87% of them seen only once. Time point here: cycle 4 day 1 (C4D1), after about 6 weeks of nivolumab. Brentuximab vedotin exposure varied, and every patient relapsed after autologous stem cell transplantation. This material consisted of peripheral blood mononuclear cells (PBMCs), taken before the fourth cycle of nivolumab. These receptor sequences come from a human donor with classical Hodgkin lymphoma.

The chain is built from TRBV19 and TRBJ1-3; 9 nucleotides line up with TRBD1. In germline, CDR1 is LNHDA, CDR2 SQIVND (reference sequence). There are 16 residues in the CDR3. V lost 10 bases and J lost 4; bases outside the gene matches: 14. Written as DNA, the CDR3 is TGTGCCACCACGGCATTAACAGGGGGCGGGGGAAACACCATATATTTT. As protein: CATTALTGGGGNTIYF.

In DNA, the CDR3 is TGTGCCAGCAGCTTTTATCAGGGGATCCAAGAGACCCAGTACTTC. It is translated as CASSFYQGIQETQYF. The chain joins TRBV7-9 to TRBJ2-5; D may be TRBD1 (6 bases). The V and J ends lost 3 bases and 1 base respectively, with 12 bases between them. CDR1 is SEHNR, CDR2 FQNEAQ, per germline (reference sequence). CDR3 size: 15 residues.

The chain combines TRBV6-6 with TRBJ1-5, with 7 bases matching TRBD1. CDR1 and CDR2 from the germline V gene are MNHNY and SVGAGI (reference sequence). The CDR3 runs 16 residues. Trimming cost V 4 bases and J 4 bases; bases outside gene matches: 10. CDR3 coding DNA: TGTGCCAGCAGTTCGCCAGACAGGGACTCGAATCAGCCCCAGCATTTT. It specifies CASSSPDRDSNQPQHF.

The chain links TRBV5-1 to TRBJ1-1, with a possible D match to TRBD1 (5 bases). The CDR3 has 15 residues. CDR1 is SGHRS, CDR2 YFSETQ, per germline. Trimming left V 4 bases short and J 5 bases short, with 18 bases between. The chain's CDR3 is CASSNTGGAGTEAFF. CDR3 bases: TGCGCCAGCAGCAACACTGGTGGGGCGGGAACTGAAGCTTTCTTT.

The V call is TRBV9, the J call TRBJ2-3, with 10 bases matching TRBD2. CDR1 and CDR2 from the germline V gene are SGDLS and YYNGEE. Trimming at V came to 0 bases and at J to 3 bases, leaving 4 bases not matched to a gene. This CDR3 spans 16 amino acids. Here the CDR3 DNA reads TGTGCCAGCAGCGTAGGGCCTAGCGGGGGAACAGATACGCAGTATTTT. Protein sequence: CASSVGPSGGTDTQYF.

CDR3 in DNA: TGTGCCAGCAGCCTCCAGGACAGGGCTAGTGGCGGGGAGCTGTTTTTT. As protein: CASSLQDRASGGELFF. The rearrangement links TRBV14 to TRBJ2-2; 8 bases agree with TRBD1. The CDR3 loop spans 16 amino acids. The germline V gene has CDR1 SGHDN and CDR2 FVKESK. Germline trimming cut 4 bases from V and 7 bases from J; bases unmatched to any gene: 11.

The chain carries TRBV7-8 and TRBJ1-2; perhaps TRBD1 as D (5 bases). This CDR3 contains 13 residues. CDR1 SGHVS and CDR2 FQNEAQ come from the germline V gene. V lost 1 base and J lost 3, with 6 bases in between. CDR3 nucleotide sequence: TGTGCCAGCAGCTTAGGGGGGGACTATGGCTACACCTTC. Protein sequence: CASSLGGDYGYTF.

The V gene is TRBV5-6, the J gene TRBJ2-5, with a tentative D call TRBD2 (6 bases). V was cut by 0 bases and J by 2 bases, with 8 bases left in between. Looked up from germline, CDR1 is SGHDT and CDR2 is YYEEEE. The CDR3 spans 14 residues. The CDR3 DNA follows: TGTGCCAGCAGCTTGGGCGGGGCACAAGAGACCCAGTACTTC. Protein sequence: CASSLGGAQETQYF.

The rearrangement links TRBV4-1 to TRBJ2-7; possible D gene TRBD1, 5 bases. This CDR3 is 15 amino acids long. The germline gives CDR1 MGHRA, CDR2 YSYEKL. Trimming shortened V by 0 bases and J by 3 bases, and 12 bases separated the two germline ends. CDR3 amino acids: CASSQDPGPNYEQYF. CDR3 in DNA: TGCGCCAGCAGCCAAGATCCAGGGCCGAACTACGAGCAGTACTTC.